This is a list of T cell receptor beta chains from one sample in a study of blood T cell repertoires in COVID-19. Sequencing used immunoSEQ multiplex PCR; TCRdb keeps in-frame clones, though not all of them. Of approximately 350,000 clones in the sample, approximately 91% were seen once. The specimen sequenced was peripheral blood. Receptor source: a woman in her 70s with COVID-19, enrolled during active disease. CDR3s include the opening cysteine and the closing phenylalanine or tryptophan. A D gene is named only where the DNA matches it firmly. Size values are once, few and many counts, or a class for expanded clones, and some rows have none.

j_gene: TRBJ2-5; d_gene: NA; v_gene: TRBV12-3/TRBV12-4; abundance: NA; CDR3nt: TGTGCCAGCGGGCAGGGTGAGACCCAGTACTTC; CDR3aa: CASGQGETQYF
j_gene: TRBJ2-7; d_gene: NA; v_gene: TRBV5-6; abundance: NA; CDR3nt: TGTGCCAGCAGCTTGGCCGCCTACGAGCAGTACTTC; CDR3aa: CASSLAAYEQYF
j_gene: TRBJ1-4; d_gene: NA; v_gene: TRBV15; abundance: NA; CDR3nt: TGTGCCACCAGCTCCAAACAGGGCTTGGATGAAAAACTGTTTTTT; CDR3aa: CATSSKQGLDEKLFF
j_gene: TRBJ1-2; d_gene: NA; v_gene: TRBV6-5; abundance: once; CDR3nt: TGTGCCAGCAGCTACCGGAGAGCTAACTATGGCTACACCTTC; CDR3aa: CASSYRRANYGYTF
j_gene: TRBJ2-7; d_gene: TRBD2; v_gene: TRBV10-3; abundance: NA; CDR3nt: TGTGCCATCAGTGACCGGACTAGCGGGGAGCAGTACTTC; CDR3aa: CAISDRTSGEQYF
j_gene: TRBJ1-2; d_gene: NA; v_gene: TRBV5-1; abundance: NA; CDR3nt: TGCGCCAGCAGCGCAGGACAGACCAATGGCTACACCTTC; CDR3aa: CASSAGQTNGYTF
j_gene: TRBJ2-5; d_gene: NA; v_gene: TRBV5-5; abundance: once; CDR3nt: TGTGCCAGCAGCCCGTCACAGGGTTGGAAGACCCAGTACTTC; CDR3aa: CASSPSQGWKTQYF
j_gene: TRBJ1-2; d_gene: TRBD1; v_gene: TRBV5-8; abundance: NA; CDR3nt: TGTGCCAGCAGCGGGGGACAGTTACCGGGGAATGGCTACACCTTC; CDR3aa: CASSGGQLPGNGYTF
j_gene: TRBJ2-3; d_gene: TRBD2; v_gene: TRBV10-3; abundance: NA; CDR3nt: TGTGCCATCAGAGCGGGGGATACGCAGTATTTT; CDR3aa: CAIRAGDTQYF
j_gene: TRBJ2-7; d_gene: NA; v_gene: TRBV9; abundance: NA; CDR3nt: TGTGCCAGCAGCGTAGGGTCGCTAGCGTCCGAGCAGTACTTC; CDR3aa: CASSVGSLASEQYF
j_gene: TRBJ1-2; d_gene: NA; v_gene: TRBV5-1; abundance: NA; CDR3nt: TGCGCCAGCAGCTTAAGTGGGCGGGACTATGGCTACACCTTC; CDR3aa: CASSLSGRDYGYTF
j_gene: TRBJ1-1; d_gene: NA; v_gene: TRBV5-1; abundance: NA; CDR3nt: TGCGCCAGCAGCTCTACCCCGGGGGAAAGGGAAGCTTTCTTT; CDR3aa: CASSSTPGEREAFF
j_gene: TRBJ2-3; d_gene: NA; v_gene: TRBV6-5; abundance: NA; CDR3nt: TGTGCCAGCAGTTACAGCGATACGCAGTATTTT; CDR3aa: CASSYSDTQYF
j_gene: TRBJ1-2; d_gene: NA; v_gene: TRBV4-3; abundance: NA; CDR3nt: TGCGCCAGCAGCCAAGATTCCGGAGCCAACTTATATGGCTACACCTTC; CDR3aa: CASSQDSGANLYGYTF
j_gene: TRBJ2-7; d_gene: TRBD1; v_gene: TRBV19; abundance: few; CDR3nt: TGTGCCGCCGGGACAGGGGCCTACGAGCAGTACTTC; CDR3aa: CAAGTGAYEQYF
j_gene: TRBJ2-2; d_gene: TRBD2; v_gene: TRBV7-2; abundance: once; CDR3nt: TGTGCCAGCAGCCTAGGACTAGCCCCCCTAGGGGGGGAGCTGTTTTTT; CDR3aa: CASSLGLAPLGGELFF
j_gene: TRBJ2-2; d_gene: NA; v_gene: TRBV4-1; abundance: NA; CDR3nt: TGCGCCAGCAGCCAACCAACAAGGAGAACCGGGGAGCTGTTTTTT; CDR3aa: CASSQPTRRTGELFF
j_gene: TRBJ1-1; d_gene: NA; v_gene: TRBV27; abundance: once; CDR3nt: TGTGCCAGCAGTGGGCAGGGTAGAATCACTGAAGCTTTCTTT; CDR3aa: CASSGQGRITEAFF
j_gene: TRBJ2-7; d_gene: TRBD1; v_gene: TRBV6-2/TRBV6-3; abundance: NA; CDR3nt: TGTGCCAGCAGTAAGGATCAGGGGGACCACGAGCAGTACTTC; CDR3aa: CASSKDQGDHEQYF
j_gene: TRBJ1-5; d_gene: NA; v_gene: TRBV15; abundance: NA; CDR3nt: TGTGCCACCGCGCCGGACAGCCTATATCAGCCCCAGCATTTT; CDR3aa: CATAPDSLYQPQHF
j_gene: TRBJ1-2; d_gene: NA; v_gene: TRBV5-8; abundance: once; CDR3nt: TGTGCCAGCAGCTTCCGGACAGTCTATGGCTACACCTTC; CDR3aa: CASSFRTVYGYTF
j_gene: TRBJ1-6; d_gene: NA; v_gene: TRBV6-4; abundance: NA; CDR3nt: TGTGCCAGCAGCCTACAGGGAATTGGACCCTTCAATAATTCACCCCTCCACTTT; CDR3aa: CASSLQGIGPFNNSPLHF
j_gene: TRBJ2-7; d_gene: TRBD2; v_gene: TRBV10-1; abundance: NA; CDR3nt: TGCGCCAGCAGTGATCGGGCTAGCGGGGTCTACGAGCAGTACTTC; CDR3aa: CASSDRASGVYEQYF
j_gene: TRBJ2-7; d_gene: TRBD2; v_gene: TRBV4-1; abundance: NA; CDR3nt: TGCGCCAGCAGCCAAGTTGAACTAGCGGGTACTAAGCAGTACTTC; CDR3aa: CASSQVELAGTKQYF
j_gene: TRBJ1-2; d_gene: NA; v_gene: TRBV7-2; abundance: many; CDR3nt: TGTGCCAGCAGTCCTCCTCAGGGGGGCTACACCTTC; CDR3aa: CASSPPQGGYTF
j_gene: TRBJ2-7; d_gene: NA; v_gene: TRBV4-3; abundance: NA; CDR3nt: TGCGCCAGCAGCCAAGATTTTGGACAGTGGTACGAGCAGTACTTC; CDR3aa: CASSQDFGQWYEQYF
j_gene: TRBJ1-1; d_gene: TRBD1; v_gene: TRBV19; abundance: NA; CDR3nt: TGTGCCAGTAGTATAGTTCCTAACAGGGGTCACACTGAAGCTTTCTTT; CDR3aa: CASSIVPNRGHTEAFF
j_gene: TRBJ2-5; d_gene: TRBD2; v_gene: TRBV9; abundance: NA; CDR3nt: TGTGCCAGCAGCCCCATTGGACTAGCGGGCGTCGGGACCCAGTACTTC; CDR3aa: CASSPIGLAGVGTQYF
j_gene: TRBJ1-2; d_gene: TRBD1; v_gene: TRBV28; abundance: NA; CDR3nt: TGTGCCAGCAGTCCTATGGGACAGGTCACTAACTATGGCTACACCTTC; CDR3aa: CASSPMGQVTNYGYTF
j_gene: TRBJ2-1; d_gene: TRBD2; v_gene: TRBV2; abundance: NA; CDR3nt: TGTGCCAGCAGAAAAAGCGGGGGGACCAACAATGAGCAGTTCTTC; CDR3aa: CASRKSGGTNNEQFF
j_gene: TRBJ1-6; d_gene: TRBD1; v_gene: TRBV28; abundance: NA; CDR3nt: TGTGCCAGCAGTTCGACAGGGGACCTCGCGCCACCCCTCCACTTT; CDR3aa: CASSSTGDLAPPLHF
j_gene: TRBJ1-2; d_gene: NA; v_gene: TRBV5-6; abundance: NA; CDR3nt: TGTGCCAGCAGCTTCCCAGTCGGAGGCTATGGCTACACCTTC; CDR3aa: CASSFPVGGYGYTF
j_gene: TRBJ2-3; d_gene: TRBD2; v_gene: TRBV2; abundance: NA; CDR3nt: TGTGCCAGCAGTGCGGGGTTGGGACTAGCGGGGGCTCATACCAGCACAGATACGCAGTATTTT; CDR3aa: CASSAGLGLAGAHTSTDTQYF
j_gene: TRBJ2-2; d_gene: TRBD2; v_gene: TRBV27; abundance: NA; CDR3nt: TGTGCCAGCAGTTTTGCGGGGGTGCGCACCGGGGAGCTGTTTTTT; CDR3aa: CASSFAGVRTGELFF
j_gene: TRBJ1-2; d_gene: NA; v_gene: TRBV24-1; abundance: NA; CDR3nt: TGTGCCACCAGTGATGGTCGGGGGTGGGATGGCTACACCTTC; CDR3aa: CATSDGRGWDGYTF
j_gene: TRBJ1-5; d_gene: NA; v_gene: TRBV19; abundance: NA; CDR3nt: TGTGCCAGTAGTTACACCCTAGATCAGCCCCAGCATTTT; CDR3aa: CASSYTLDQPQHF
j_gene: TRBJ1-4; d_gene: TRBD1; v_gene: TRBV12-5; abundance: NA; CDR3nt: TGTGCTAGTGGTTTGGTAGTGACAGGGGGCGGTGAAAAACTGTTTTTT; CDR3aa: CASGLVVTGGGEKLFF
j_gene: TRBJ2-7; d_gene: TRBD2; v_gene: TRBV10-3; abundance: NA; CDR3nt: TGTGCCATCACCGGGGGAGCGGGGGACTCCTACGAGCAGTACTTC; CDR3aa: CAITGGAGDSYEQYF
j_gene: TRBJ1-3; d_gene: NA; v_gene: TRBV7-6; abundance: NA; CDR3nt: TGTGCCAGCAGCCCCACGGACACTGGAAACACCATATATTTT; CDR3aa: CASSPTDTGNTIYF
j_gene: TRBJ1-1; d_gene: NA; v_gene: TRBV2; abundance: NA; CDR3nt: TGTGCCAGCAGGCAACAGGACATGAACACTGAAGCTTTCTTT; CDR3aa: CASRQQDMNTEAFF
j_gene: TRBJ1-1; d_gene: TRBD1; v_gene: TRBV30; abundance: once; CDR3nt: TGTGCCTGGGCGCTTCTGGACAGGGAACTTCTTGAAGCTTTCTTT; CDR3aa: CAWALLDRELLEAFF
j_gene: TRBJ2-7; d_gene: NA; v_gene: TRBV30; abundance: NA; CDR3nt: TGTGCCTGGACAGGTACCTACGAGCAGTACTTC; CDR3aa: CAWTGTYEQYF
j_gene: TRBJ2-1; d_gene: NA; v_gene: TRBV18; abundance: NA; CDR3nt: TGTGCCAGCTCGCTCGGGACTTCTCCCTCCTACAATGAGCAGTTCTTC; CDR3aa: CASSLGTSPSYNEQFF
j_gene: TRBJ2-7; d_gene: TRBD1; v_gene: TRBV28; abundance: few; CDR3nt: TGTGCCAGCAGTTTAGCCAGGGGGTACGAGCAGTACTTC; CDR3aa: CASSLARGYEQYF
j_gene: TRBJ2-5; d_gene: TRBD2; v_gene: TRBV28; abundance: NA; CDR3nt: TGTGCCAGCAGTGCAGCGGGGGGGCAAGAGACCCAGTACTTC; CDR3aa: CASSAAGGQETQYF
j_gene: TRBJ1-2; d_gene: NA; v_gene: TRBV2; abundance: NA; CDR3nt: TGTGCCAGCAGTGATTTCGCAGGGGACTATGGCTACACCTTC; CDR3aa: CASSDFAGDYGYTF
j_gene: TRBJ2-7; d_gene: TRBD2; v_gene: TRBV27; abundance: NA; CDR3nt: TGTGCCAGCAGTTTACTCCCCCCCCACGGGGGGAATTACGAGCAGTACTTC; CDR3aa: CASSLLPPHGGNYEQYF
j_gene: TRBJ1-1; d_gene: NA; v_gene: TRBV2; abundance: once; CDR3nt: TGTGCCAGCAGTGATGGCACCATGAACACTGAAGCTTTCTTT; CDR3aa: CASSDGTMNTEAFF
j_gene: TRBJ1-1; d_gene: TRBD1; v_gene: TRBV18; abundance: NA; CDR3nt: TGTGCCAGCTCTCGCGGACAGGGCACTGAAGCTTTCTTT; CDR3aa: CASSRGQGTEAFF
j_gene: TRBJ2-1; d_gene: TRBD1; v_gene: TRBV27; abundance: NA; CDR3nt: TGTGCCAGCATGACAGGGCCTCCCTACAATGAGCAGTTCTTC; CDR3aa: CASMTGPPYNEQFF
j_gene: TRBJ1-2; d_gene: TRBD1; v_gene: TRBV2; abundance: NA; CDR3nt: TGTGCCAGCAGGGAGGACAGGCCCAACTATGGCTACACCTTC; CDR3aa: CASREDRPNYGYTF
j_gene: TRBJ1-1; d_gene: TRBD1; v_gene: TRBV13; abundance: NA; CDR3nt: TGTGCCAGCAGCCTGGCCCGGACAGGGGATACTGAAGCTTTCTTT; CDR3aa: CASSLARTGDTEAFF
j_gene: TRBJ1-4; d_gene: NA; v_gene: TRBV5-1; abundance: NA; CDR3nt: TGCGCCAGCAGCCATGGCGAGGGTACGGCTGAAAAACTGTTTTTT; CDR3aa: CASSHGEGTAEKLFF
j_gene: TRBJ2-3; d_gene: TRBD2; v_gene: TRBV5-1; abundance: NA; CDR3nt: TGCGCCAGCAGCCCAGCGACTAGCGGGGGGGCCCGGGATACGCAGTATTTT; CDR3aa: CASSPATSGGARDTQYF
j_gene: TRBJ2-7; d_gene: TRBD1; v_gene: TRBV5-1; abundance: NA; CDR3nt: TGCGCCAGCAGCTTGGGAGGGACAGGGACCTACGAGCAGTACTTC; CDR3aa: CASSLGGTGTYEQYF